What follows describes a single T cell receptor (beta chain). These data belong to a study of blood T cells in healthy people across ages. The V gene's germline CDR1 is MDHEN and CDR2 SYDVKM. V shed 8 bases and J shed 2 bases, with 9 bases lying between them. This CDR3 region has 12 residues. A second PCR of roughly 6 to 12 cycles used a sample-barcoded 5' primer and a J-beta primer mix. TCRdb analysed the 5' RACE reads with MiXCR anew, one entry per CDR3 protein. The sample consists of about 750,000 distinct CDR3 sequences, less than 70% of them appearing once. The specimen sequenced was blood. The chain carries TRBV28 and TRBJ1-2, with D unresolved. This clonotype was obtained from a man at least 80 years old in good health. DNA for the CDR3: TGTGCCAGCGGCTGGGAGAACTATGGCTACACCTTC. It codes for CASGWENYGYTF.